This T cell receptor beta chain was sequenced during a study of shared clonotypes between healthy human individuals. General observations from the study: It was expected that sequencing depth would affect clonotype sharing among donors.

CDR1 is LNHDA and CDR2 is SQIVND in the germline V gene (reference sequence). The CDR3 spans 15 residues. V was clipped by 5 bases and J by 2 bases; unmatched bases: 5. In its sample, this clone was seen once. What it binds is not known. Positive CCR7 selection of CD45RO-negative cells yielded the naive CD8 cells, and terminally differentiated effector memory CD45RA+ cells were excluded. Repertoires were generated with immunoSEQ multiplex PCR, while TCRdb's copy carries only in-frame clones and drops some. Among 2 million to 2.5 million clones listed, just over 90% were seen once. This sequence was found in a man younger than 35 in good health. Some clones in this sample may be carry-over from other donors' samples. The chain is built from TRBV19 and TRBJ2-5; 10 positions agree with TRBD2. Specimen: naive CD8+ T cells from PBMCs. The CDR3 nucleotides are TGTGCCAGTAGTGCCAGGACTAGCGGACAAGAGACCCAGTACTTC. This codes for CASSARTSGQETQYF.